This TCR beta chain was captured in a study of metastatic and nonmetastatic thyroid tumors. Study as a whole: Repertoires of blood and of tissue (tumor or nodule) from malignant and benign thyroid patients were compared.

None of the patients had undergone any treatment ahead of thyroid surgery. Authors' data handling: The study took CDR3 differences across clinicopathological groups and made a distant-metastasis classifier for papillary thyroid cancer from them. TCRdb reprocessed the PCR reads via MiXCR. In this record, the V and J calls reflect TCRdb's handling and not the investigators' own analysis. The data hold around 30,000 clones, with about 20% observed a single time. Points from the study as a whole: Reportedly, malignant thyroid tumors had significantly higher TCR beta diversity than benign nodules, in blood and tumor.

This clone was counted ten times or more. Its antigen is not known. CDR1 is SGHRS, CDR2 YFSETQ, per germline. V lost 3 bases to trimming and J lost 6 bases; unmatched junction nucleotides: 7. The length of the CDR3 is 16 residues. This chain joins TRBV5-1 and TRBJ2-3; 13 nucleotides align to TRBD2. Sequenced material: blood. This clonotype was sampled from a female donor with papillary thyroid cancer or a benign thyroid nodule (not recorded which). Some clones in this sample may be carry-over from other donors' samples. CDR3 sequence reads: CASSWGTSGIPDTQYF. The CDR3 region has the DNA TGCGCCAGCAGCTGGGGGACTAGCGGGATCCCCGATACGCAGTATTTT.